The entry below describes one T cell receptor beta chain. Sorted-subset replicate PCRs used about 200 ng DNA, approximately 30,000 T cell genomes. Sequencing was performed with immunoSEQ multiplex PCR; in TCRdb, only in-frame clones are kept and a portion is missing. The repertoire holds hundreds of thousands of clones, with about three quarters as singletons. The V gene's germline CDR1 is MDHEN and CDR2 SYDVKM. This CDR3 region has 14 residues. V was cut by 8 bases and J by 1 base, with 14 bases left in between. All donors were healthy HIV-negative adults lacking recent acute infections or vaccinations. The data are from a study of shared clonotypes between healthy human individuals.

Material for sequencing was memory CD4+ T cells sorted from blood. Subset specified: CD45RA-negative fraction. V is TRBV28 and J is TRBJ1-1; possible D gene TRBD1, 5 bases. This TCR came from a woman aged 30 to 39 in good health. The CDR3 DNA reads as TGTGCCAGCTGGTCGGGACGGCCGAACACTGAAGCTTTCTTT. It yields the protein CASWSGRPNTEAFF.